This entry lists 21 T cell receptor beta chains sequenced from one sample in a study of Graves' ophthalmopathy and Graves' hyperthyroidism. Scientists amplified the TCR beta CDR3 regions from RNA transcripts. HTBI primers were used in a first-round RT-PCR, which preceded a second-round multiplex PCR. TCRdb called the multiplex PCR reads again in MiXCR, with one record for every CDR3 protein. The table records hundreds of thousands of distinct CDR3 sequences, 35% to 50% of them present only once. Sequenced material: peripheral blood. All receptors derive from an adult man with Graves' ophthalmopathy.

The rearrangement uses TRBV7-9 and TRBJ2-5, with 9 bases aligning to TRBD1. The germline CDR1 and CDR2 sequences are SEHNR and FQNEAQ (reference sequence). The CDR3 contains 16 residues. The trim removed 4 bases at V and 5 bases at J, leaving 11 bases unmatched. The CDR3 coding sequence is TGTGCCAGCAGCTCCCCCGGGACAGGGAGTTGGGAGACCCAGTACTTC. This encodes CASSSPGTGSWETQYF. The full variable domain, with the rest looked up from reference TRBV7-9 and TRBJ2-5, is DTGVSQNPRHKITKRGQNVTFRCDPISEHNRLYWYRQTLGQGPEFLTYFQNEAQLEKSRLLSDRFSAERPKGSFSTLEIQRTEQGDSAMYLCASSSPGTGSWETQYFGPGTRLLVL.

This clonotype appeared many times. This chain connects TRBV19 to TRBJ1-5, with a weak D call TRBD1 (6 bases). Germline-derived CDR1 and CDR2 are LNHDA and SQIVND (reference sequence). There are 15 residues in the CDR3. The ends were cut back, 2 bases at V and 4 bases at J, with 12 bases in the middle. CDR3 in DNA: TGTGCCAGTAGTATACGACTGGACAGAAATCAGCCCCAGCATTTT. Protein: CASSIRLDRNQPQHF.

This clonotype was seen at least ten times. The V and J genes are TRBV9 and TRBJ1-2; D is unresolved. Germline-derived CDR1 and CDR2 are SGDLS and YYNGEE. Trimming shortened V by 1 base and J by 6 bases, and 13 bases separated the two germline ends. CDR3 length equals 14 residues. The CDR3 DNA sequence: TGTGCCAGCAGCGTAAAGCCAGGCAATAATGGCTACACCTTC. This translates into CASSVKPGNNGYTF.

This clonotype has at least ten counts. CDR3 DNA sequence: TGTGCCACAAAGGGGATTAGGGGGACTGGGGCCAACGTCCTGACTTTC. This codes for CATKGIRGTGANVLTF. J is TRBJ2-6 and V is TRBV10-3; D possibly corresponds to TRBD1 (6 bases). The CDR3 consists of 16 residues. Germline CDR1 and CDR2: ENHRY and SYGVKD. V lost 10 bases to trimming and J lost 2 bases, with 18 bases between them.

Note on this clonotype: A read error may be the cause here, since a much bigger clone is one base away. V usage is TRBV19 and J usage is TRBJ2-7, with 9 nucleotides matching TRBD1. CDR1 is LNHDA, CDR2 SQIVND, per germline (reference sequence). The CDR3 spans 14 residues. CDR3 loop: CAGSPGQGRREQYF. In nucleotides, the CDR3 is TGTGCCGGTAGCCCGGGACAGGGAAGACGCGAGCAGTACTTC.

The chain is built from TRBV12-3 or TRBV12-4 and TRBJ1-5; 7 bases line up with TRBD1. V lost 6 bases to trimming and J lost 9 bases; unmatched junction nucleotides: 5. The CDR3 is 12 residues long. The CDR3 nucleotides are TGTGCCAGCAGCTCGGACAGGCCGCCCCAGCATTTT. Translating gives CASSSDRPPQHF.

This chain uses TRBV29-1 with TRBJ1-5, with 7 nucleotides matching TRBD1. CDR3 length equals 13 residues. The V and J ends lost 7 bases and 3 bases, in that order; junction bases with no gene match: 6. CDR1 is SQVTM, CDR2 ANQGSEA, per germline. For the CDR3, the DNA is TGCAGCGGAACAACAGGGGTCAATCAGCCCCAGCATTTT. The encoded protein is CSGTTGVNQPQHF. The whole variable domain, filled in from reference TRBV29-1 and TRBJ1-5, reads SAVISQKPSRDICQRGTSLTIQCQVDSQVTMMFWYRQQPGQSLTLIATANQGSEATYESGFVIDKFPISRPNLTFSTLTVSNMSPEDSSIYLCSGTTGVNQPQHFGDGTRLSIL.

The chain recombines TRBV2 with TRBJ1-5, with TRBD1 as a possible D gene (5 bases). Trimming took off 7 bases at V and 7 bases at J, with 14 bases between the two ends. Germline CDR1 and CDR2: SNHLY and FYNNEI. The CDR3 covers 13 residues. The CDR3 DNA sequence: TGTGCCAGCATCCCTTCGGGGGACCAGCCCCAGCATTTT. Translation gives CASIPSGDQPQHF.

The chain links TRBV5-1 to TRBJ2-7, with no clear D. CDR1 and CDR2 from the germline V gene are SGHRS and YFSETQ. V was cut by 8 bases and J by 6 bases, with 3 bases left in between. The CDR3 consists of 8 residues. CDR3 amino acids: CARLEQYF. The CDR3 coding sequence is TGCGCCAGACTCGAGCAGTACTTC.

This chain uses TRBV19 with TRBJ1-5; 10 bases are a match to TRBD1. V lost 4 bases and J lost 1; bases outside the gene matches: 4. CDR3 size: 16 residues. CDR1 and CDR2 from the germline V gene are LNHDA and SQIVND (reference sequence). CDR3 protein: CASSTGQGVSNQPQHF. In nucleotides, the CDR3 is TGTGCCAGTAGTACCGGACAGGGGGTGAGCAATCAGCCCCAGCATTTT.

Details on this clonotype: This sequence may be a read error, since a much larger clone differs from it by one base. V is TRBV20-1 and J is TRBJ2-7; D might be TRBD2 (6 bases). CDR1 is DFQATT and CDR2 is SNEGSKA in the germline V gene (reference sequence). V gave up 6 bases and J gave up 7 bases, with 13 bases separating them. The CDR3 loop spans 11 amino acids. This chain's CDR3 is CSASRAGEQYF. As DNA, the CDR3 is TGCAGTGCAAGCAGGGCGGGAGAGCAGTACTTC.

This chain links TRBV29-1 with TRBJ1-2; no clear D gene. V was shortened by 3 bases and J by 6 bases, with 11 bases between the two germline ends. The CDR3 loop spans 12 amino acids. Germline CDR1 SQVTM, CDR2 ANQGSEA. DNA for the CDR3: TGCAGCGTTGAGGAGGGAGTCAATGGCTACACCTTC. Protein product: CSVEEGVNGYTF.

This clonotype was counted once. This rearrangement joins TRBV6-6 to TRBJ2-5; TRBD2 is a possible D gene (6 bases). The germline V gene encodes CDR1 MNHNY and CDR2 SVGAGI (reference sequence). The CDR3 is 11 amino acids. V lost 9 bases to trimming and J lost 4 bases, with 9 bases between them. The CDR3 sequence: CASEGGETQYF. The CDR3 coding sequence is TGTGCCAGTGAGGGAGGAGAGACCCAGTACTTC.

As DNA, the CDR3 is TGTGCCAGCAGCCCACCTCAAAAGGGGATCTATGGCTACACCTTC. Translated, it gives CASSPPQKGIYGYTF. The rearrangement joins TRBV7-9 to TRBJ1-2; tentatively, D is TRBD1 (5 bases). The CDR3 is 15 amino acids. Germline V gene data show CDR1 as SEHNR and CDR2 as FQNEAQ (reference sequence). V lost 5 bases, J lost 4 bases, and 17 bases lay in between.

In its sample, this clonotype was seen a few times. The chain joins TRBV12-3 or TRBV12-4 to TRBJ2-2, with D maybe TRBD2 (7 bases). There are 14 residues in the CDR3. V lost 7 bases and J 7 bases, leaving 16 bases between the germline ends. In DNA form, the CDR3 reads TGTGCCAGCACCCTGGGGGGGGCCGGCGGGGAGCTGTTTTTT. Amino acid sequence: CASTLGGAGGELFF.

This clonotype was observed many times. The genes are TRBV13 and TRBJ1-1; D gene ambiguous. CDR1 and CDR2 (germline): PRHDT, FYEKMQ (reference sequence). CDR3 length: 15 residues. The V end lost 2 bases, the J end lost 2 bases, and 12 bases lay between the germline ends. CDR3 residues: CASSLRWQPNTEAFF. The CDR3, as DNA: TGTGCCAGCAGCTTACGGTGGCAGCCTAACACTGAAGCTTTCTTT.

This clonotype was picked up many times. The V gene is TRBV9, the J gene TRBJ2-7; D is unclear. Germline assignment: CDR1 SGDLS and CDR2 YYNGEE. Trimming cost V 0 bases and J 5 bases, with 12 bases left between them. The CDR3 sequence is 14 residues long. The CDR3 DNA is TGTGCCAGCAGCGTAGGGGTGTCCCCCCACGAGCAGTACTTC. Its protein product is CASSVGVSPHEQYF.

The chain combines TRBV30 with TRBJ2-2, with a possible D match to TRBD1 (6 bases). V dropped 4 bases and J dropped 3 bases, with 12 bases sitting between them. The CDR3 is 14 amino acids. CDR1 and CDR2 (germline): GTSNPN, SVGIG (reference sequence). Written as DNA, the CDR3 is TGTGCCTGGATGACAGGCATCCACACCGGGGAGCTGTTTTTT. Its translation: CAWMTGIHTGELFF.

The table lists this clonotype with many counts. The chain employs TRBV20-1 and TRBJ1-1, with D unclear. The germline V gene encodes CDR1 DFQATT and CDR2 SNEGSKA (reference sequence). V lost 5 bases to trimming and J lost 3 bases, with 16 bases between them. The CDR3 extends over 14 amino acids. This chain's CDR3 is CSASWEGSDTEAFF. The CDR3 DNA follows: TGCAGTGCTTCGTGGGAGGGATCTGACACTGAAGCTTTCTTT.

The chain couples TRBV10-3 to TRBJ2-5; no clear D gene. From germline, CDR1 is ENHRY and CDR2 SYGVKD. The CDR3 has 14 residues. V was pared by 3 bases and J by 2 bases, with 10 bases between. The CDR3 protein is CAISEATTQETQYF. In DNA form, the CDR3 reads TGTGCCATCAGTGAAGCGACGACTCAAGAGACCCAGTACTTC.

The V gene is TRBV5-4, the J gene TRBJ1-1; the match to TRBD1 covers 8 bases. The germline V gene encodes CDR1 SGHNT and CDR2 YYREEE (reference sequence). With 10 bases clipped from V and 5 bases from J, the junction kept 7 bases outside the gene matches. CDR3 length: 12 amino acids. The CDR3 loop reads CAGQGRGTEAFF. Here the CDR3 DNA reads TGTGCCGGACAGGGCAGGGGGACTGAAGCTTTCTTT.